The 13 T cell receptor beta chains given below trace back to one sample, sequenced in a study of blood T cell repertoires in COVID-19 (dated by TCRdb to about 2020). The protocol used for the library was the immunoSEQ multiplex PCR assay. TCRdb carries this immuneACCESS record with in-frame sequences only. Its versions omit some clonotypes, under half of them owing to an unresolved V gene in the studies checked, with the rest unexplained. The sample records 120,000 or so clones, 90% of which are singletons. Clones ranked in the top ten supply about 3.5% of the sample. Sequenced: peripheral blood. The receptors stem from a man aged 45 to 65 with active COVID-19.

This sequence joins TRBV2 and TRBJ1-1; 8 positions agree with TRBD1. Germline CDR1 is SNHLY and CDR2 is FYNNEI. There are 17 residues in the CDR3. Losses at the gene ends were 8 bases for V and 1 base for J; bases not matched to a gene: 15. This CDR3 is CASEAPVGQGANTEAFF. CDR3 DNA sequence: TGTGCCAGCGAGGCGCCGGTCGGGCAGGGGGCGAACACTGAAGCTTTCTTT.

The V gene is TRBV6-1, the J gene TRBJ1-1; TRBD1 is a possible D gene (5 bases). CDR3 length equals 12 residues. The V and J ends lost 2 bases and 5 bases respectively, with 6 bases between them. The V gene's germline CDR1 is MNHNS and CDR2 SASEGT. The CDR3 region has the DNA TGTGCCAGCAGTGAAAGGGGAACTGAAGCTTTCTTT. Amino acids: CASSERGTEAFF.

The chain has TRBV9 and TRBJ1-1, with TRBD1 matching 9 bases. The CDR3 totals 15 residues. Germline lookup yields CDR1 SGDLS and CDR2 YYNGEE. J gave up 5 bases and V 3 bases, and 8 bases lay outside the gene matches. The CDR3 protein is CASSGSGTGMTEAFF. DNA for the CDR3: TGTGCCAGCAGCGGCTCCGGGACAGGGATGACTGAAGCTTTCTTT.

This sequence joins TRBV7-2 and TRBJ2-3; 10 bases match TRBD2. The CDR3 totals 13 residues. V dropped 1 base and J dropped 14; count of bases not matched to a gene: 6. Germline assignment: CDR1 SGHTA and CDR2 FQGNSA. CDR3 in amino acids: CASSLGSGRATYF. The CDR3 DNA follows: TGTGCCAGCAGCTTAGGGAGCGGGAGGGCCACGTATTTT.

The chain carries TRBV11-3 and TRBJ2-1; 8 bases fit TRBD2. Germline CDR1 SGHNT, CDR2 YENEEA. V lost 4 bases to trimming and J lost 5 bases; unmatched junction nucleotides: 10. This CDR3 is 16 amino acids long. CDR3 sequence: CASSSAVLAADNEQFF. CDR3 sequence (DNA): TGTGCCAGCAGCTCCGCGGTACTAGCGGCAGACAATGAGCAGTTCTTC.

V usage is TRBV5-1 and J usage is TRBJ1-6, with 11 bases aligning to TRBD1. The V gene's germline CDR1 is SGHRS and CDR2 YFSETQ. V lost 0 bases to trimming and J lost 10 bases; unmatched junction nucleotides: 3. The CDR3 length is 15 residues. For the CDR3, the DNA is TGCGCCAGCAGCTTGGCCGGGACAGGGGGATCACCCCTCCACTTT. Translated, it gives CASSLAGTGGSPLHF.

The chain carries TRBV6-1 and TRBJ1-2; TRBD1 matches at 7 bases. This CDR3 spans 16 amino acids. The junction had 14 bases not matched to a gene; V was cut back by 2 bases and J by 8 bases. CDR1 and CDR2 (germline): MNHNS, SASEGT. CDR3 protein: CASSERWDSFLKGYTF. DNA of the CDR3: TGTGCCAGCAGTGAAAGGTGGGACAGCTTTTTGAAAGGCTACACCTTC.

The chain combines TRBV6-4 with TRBJ2-7, with 9 bases identical to TRBD1. Per the germline V gene, CDR1 is MRHNA and CDR2 is SNTAGT. V shed 9 bases, J shed 12 bases, and the junction held 6 bases outside the gene matches. CDR3 length equals 10 residues. CDR3 DNA sequence: TGTGCCAGAGCTACGGGACAGGGGTACGTC. This encodes CARATGQGYV.

The chain combines TRBV19 with TRBJ2-3; D ambiguous. Trimming took off 5 bases at V and 3 bases at J, with 12 bases between the two ends. The CDR3 has 14 residues. Germline assignment: CDR1 LNHDA and CDR2 SQIVND (reference sequence). The CDR3 region is CASSPRSKTDTQYF. The CDR3 nucleotides are TGTGCCAGTAGTCCTCGGTCCAAAACAGATACGCAGTATTTT.

This clone was detected only once. This chain joins TRBV5-1 and TRBJ1-6; D is perhaps TRBD1 (6 bases). Germline lookup yields CDR1 SGHRS and CDR2 YFSETQ. V lost 3 bases and J 9 bases, leaving 19 bases between the germline ends. The CDR3 length is 16 residues. CDR3 sequence: CASSSTRQARGSPLHF. CDR3 nucleotides: TGCGCCAGCAGCTCCACCCGACAGGCCAGGGGTTCACCCCTCCACTTT.

The genes are TRBV5-5 and TRBJ1-5, with D possibly being TRBD1 (5 bases). Trimming took 5 bases from V and 3 from J, leaving 18 bases between them. The CDR3 contains 16 residues. Germline V gene sequence: CDR1 SGHKS, CDR2 YYEKEE (reference sequence). CDR3 region: CASSHGGDLNNQPQHF. The CDR3 DNA follows: TGTGCCAGCAGTCACGGGGGGGACTTGAACAATCAGCCCCAGCATTTT.

The chain carries TRBV5-6 and TRBJ2-1, with D perhaps matching TRBD2 (5 bases). CDR1 is SGHDT and CDR2 is YYEEEE in the germline V gene. The CDR3 runs 15 residues. V was pared by 0 bases and J by 4 bases, with 11 bases between. CDR3 sequence reads: CASSLVEGRYNEQFF. In DNA, the CDR3 is TGTGCCAGCAGCTTGGTCGAGGGCCGGTACAATGAGCAGTTCTTC.

This chain joins TRBV5-1 and TRBJ2-2, with D tentatively TRBD2 (5 bases). The CDR3 is 15 amino acids. Trimming shortened V by 1 base and J by 4 bases, and 11 bases separated the two germline ends. The germline CDR1 and CDR2 sequences are SGHRS and YFSETQ. CDR3: CASSLLGVGTGELFF. DNA for the CDR3: TGCGCCAGCAGCTTGCTCGGGGTGGGCACCGGGGAGCTGTTTTTT.